The 20 T cell receptor beta chains in this list originate from one sample, sequenced in a study of identical twins. TCRdb ran MiXCR on the 5' RACE reads and lists one entry per CDR3 protein. The sample includes about 890,000 distinct CDR3 sequences, 12% seen only once; the top ten take around 1.6%. This same sample was also taken into another study, of yellow fever vaccine responses in identical twins.

Sequencing was done on a sample of PBMCs. The receptors were sampled from a woman aged 18 to 35 in good health.

This chain links TRBV12-3 or TRBV12-4 with TRBJ1-1, with 10 positions matching TRBD1. This CDR3 comprises 13 residues. With V trimmed by 10 bases and J by 6 bases, 8 bases remained unmatched. CDR3 nucleotide sequence: TGTGCCATCCGAGACAGGGGGCTCCCTGAAGCTTTCTTT. Translating gives CAIRDRGLPEAFF.

This chain joins TRBV29-1 and TRBJ2-3, with no clear D. V lost 6 bases and J lost 2, with 12 bases in between. The CDR3 has 13 residues. From germline, CDR1 is SQVTM and CDR2 ANQGSEA. The CDR3 protein is CSVLRPLTDTQYF. CDR3 nucleotides: TGCAGCGTACTGCGTCCCCTCACAGATACGCAGTATTTT.

The rearrangement links TRBV29-1 to TRBJ2-2, with D perhaps assigned TRBD1 or TRBD2 (5 bases each). Trimming pared 7 bases from V and 2 bases from J, leaving 14 bases between. In germline, CDR1 is SQVTM, CDR2 ANQGSEA. The CDR3 contains 14 residues. CDR3 protein: CSGRQGVNTGELFF. In DNA form, the CDR3 reads TGCAGCGGGCGGCAGGGAGTTAACACCGGGGAGCTGTTTTTT.

This clonotype was observed at least ten times. V gene TRBV7-8 combines with J gene TRBJ2-3; D may correspond to TRBD1 or TRBD2 (5 bases each). This CDR3 is built from 15 residues. The V end was cut by 3 bases, the J end by 0 bases, with 10 bases between. Germline CDR1 is SGHVS and CDR2 is FQNEAQ. This CDR3 reads CASSFGATSTDTQYF. For the CDR3, the DNA is TGTGCCAGCAGCTTCGGGGCTACGAGCACAGATACGCAGTATTTT.

V usage is TRBV20-1 and J usage is TRBJ1-1; possible D gene TRBD1, 5 bases. The CDR3 is 13 amino acids. CDR1 DFQATT and CDR2 SNEGSKA come from the germline V gene (reference sequence). With 3 bases removed from V and 4 bases from J, the gap between germline ends came to 12 bases. The CDR3 loop is CSARGRGFTEAFF. CDR3 coding DNA: TGCAGTGCTAGGGGGAGGGGCTTCACTGAAGCTTTCTTT.

DNA for the CDR3: TGTGCCAGCAGTGGAGGGCGCTTCCTCAACTATGGCTACACCTTC. It specifies CASSGGRFLNYGYTF. The gene calls are TRBV28 and TRBJ1-2; D is unresolved. Trimming took off 5 bases at V and 2 bases at J, with 15 bases between the two ends. The CDR3 is 15 residues long. Germline CDR1 MDHEN, CDR2 SYDVKM.

Of note for this clonotype: One junction end does not reproduce the germline sequence, and a read error may be involved. This chain uses TRBV7-2 with TRBJ2-1, with TRBD2 identical over 9 bases. The CDR3 covers 15 residues. CDR1 and CDR2 (germline): SGHTA, FQGNSA. The CDR3 reads CASSLAPSSGIRGIF. Written as DNA, the CDR3 is TGTGCCAGCAGCTTAGCCCCTTCTAGCGGGATCCGGGGGATCTTC.

This clonotype was found a few times. The chain combines TRBV6-5 with TRBJ2-3; D remains unclear. This CDR3 comprises 16 residues. The V end lost 2 bases, the J end lost 5 bases, and 17 bases lay between the germline ends. Germline values: CDR1 MNHEY, CDR2 SVGAGI. The CDR3 DNA reads as TGTGCCAGCAGTTACGCTACTTCCTCACGCGGAGATACGCAGTATTTT. It is translated as CASSYATSSRGDTQYF.

This clonotype was seen once. The chain uses TRBV19 and TRBJ2-2; 8 nucleotides match TRBD2. The CDR3 runs 16 residues. Germline V lookup: CDR1 LNHDA, CDR2 SQIVND (reference sequence). Trimming cost V 3 bases and J 7 bases; bases outside gene matches: 10. The CDR3 spells CASSIDSGKYVGELFF. CDR3 sequence (DNA): TGTGCCAGTAGTATTGATAGCGGGAAGTACGTCGGGGAGCTGTTTTTT.

This clonotype was detected a few times. V gene TRBV7-9 combines with J gene TRBJ2-1; a possible D gene is TRBD2 (6 bases). V lost 6 bases and J lost 8, with 23 bases in between. CDR1 and CDR2 (germline): SEHNR, FQNEAQ (reference sequence). CDR3 length: 16 residues. CDR3 sequence: CASSSQLALEADEQFF. The CDR3 nucleotides read TGTGCCAGCAGTTCCCAACTAGCCCTAGAGGCCGATGAGCAGTTCTTC.

V is TRBV24-1 and J is TRBJ1-5; D is undetermined. In germline, CDR1 is KGHDR, CDR2 SFDVKD. V was shortened by 4 bases and J by 2 bases, with 8 bases between the two germline ends. CDR3 length: 14 amino acids. In nucleotides, the CDR3 is TGTGCCACCAGTGACACCCAGGGCAATCAGCCCCAGCATTTT. It is translated as CATSDTQGNQPQHF.

This clonotype has a count of ten or more. The rearrangement joins TRBV20-1 to TRBJ2-1; D tentatively reads TRBD1 or TRBD2 (5 bases each). The germline V gene has CDR1 DFQATT and CDR2 SNEGSKA (reference sequence). V was pared by 5 bases and J by 2 bases, with 13 bases between. The CDR3 is made up of 14 amino acids. CDR3 sequence reads: CSAPGAPTYNEQFF. CDR3 in DNA: TGCAGTGCTCCCGGGGCACCTACCTACAATGAGCAGTTCTTC.

This clonotype was seen only a few times. This chain connects TRBV9 to TRBJ2-2; weak D call: TRBD2 (6 bases). This CDR3 region has 16 residues. Germline loops: CDR1 SGDLS, CDR2 YYNGEE. Trimming stripped 4 bases from V and 2 bases from J, with 15 bases between. The CDR3 region has the DNA TGTGCCAGCAGCTCCGGGGGTAGGCCCAACACCGGGGAGCTGTTTTTT. This encodes CASSSGGRPNTGELFF.

This clonotype has ten or more counts. This CDR3 reads CASSLQPPAGVVSEKLFF. CDR3 bases: TGCGCCAGCAGCTTGCAGCCGCCCGCGGGGGTGGTCTCGGAAAAACTGTTTTTT. The chain joins TRBV5-1 to TRBJ1-4, with TRBD1 as a possible D gene (5 bases). V lost 1 base and J 8 bases, leaving 24 bases between the germline ends. CDR3 length: 18 amino acids. Germline lookup yields CDR1 SGHRS and CDR2 YFSETQ.

V usage is TRBV29-1 and J usage is TRBJ2-7, with TRBD2 matching over 9 bases. The CDR3 has 15 amino acids. From germline, CDR1 is SQVTM and CDR2 ANQGSEA. V shed 4 bases and J 0 bases; nucleotides not matched to a gene: 7. The CDR3 DNA is TGCAGCGTTGCACCTTCAGCGGGGGGCTCCTACGAGCAGTACGTC. It specifies CSVAPSAGGSYEQYV.

The rearrangement joins TRBV28 to TRBJ2-5; TRBD2 might be the D (5 bases). V lost 5 bases, J lost 3 bases, and 16 bases lay in between. The germline V gene encodes CDR1 MDHEN and CDR2 SYDVKM. The CDR3 extends over 15 amino acids. The CDR3 reads CASSQLGSAEETQYF. CDR3 coding DNA: TGTGCCAGCAGTCAGCTGGGTAGCGCGGAAGAGACCCAGTACTTC. Complete variable domain (other parts from reference TRBV28 and TRBJ2-5): DVKVTQSSRYLVKRTGEKVFLECVQDMDHENMFWYRQDPGLGLRLIYFSYDVKMKEKGDIPEGYSVSREKKERFSLILESASTNQTSMYLCASSQLGSAEETQYFGPGTRLLVL.

This clonotype was recorded at least ten times. The genes are TRBV20-1 and TRBJ2-5; D ambiguous. Germline-derived CDR1 and CDR2 are DFQATT and SNEGSKA (reference sequence). The length of the CDR3 is 12 residues. V was pared by 3 bases and J by 5 bases, with 10 bases between. The CDR3 here is CSASSLGETQYF. The CDR3 region has the DNA TGCAGTGCTAGTAGCCTAGGGGAGACCCAGTACTTC.

This clonotype was seen a few times. This chain uses TRBV9 with TRBJ2-1, with D perhaps matching TRBD2 (6 bases). Trimming stripped 3 bases from V and 6 bases from J, with 16 bases between. This CDR3 contains 15 residues. Germline V gene lookup returns CDR1 SGDLS and CDR2 YYNGEE. CDR3 nucleotide sequence: TGTGCCAGCAGCGGAGGGGCCGGGAGCGCCAATGAGCAGTTCTTC. This gives the protein CASSGGAGSANEQFF.

The rearrangement uses TRBV5-1 and TRBJ2-3, with TRBD2 matching 8 bases. J gave up 2 bases and V 3 bases, and 14 bases lay outside the gene matches. From germline, CDR1 is SGHRS and CDR2 YFSETQ. The CDR3 length is 18 residues. The CDR3 spells CASSSDGGGFRDTDTQYF. CDR3 in DNA: TGCGCCAGCAGCTCGGATGGCGGGGGGTTCCGCGACACAGATACGCAGTATTTT.

The chain has TRBV12-3 or TRBV12-4 and TRBJ2-7; 12 nucleotides line up with TRBD2. V lost 3 bases, J lost 2 bases, and 5 bases stayed unmatched. The CDR3 extends over 16 amino acids. As DNA, the CDR3 is TGTGCCAGCAGTTTGGAACTAGCGGGAGGAACCTACGAGCAGTACTTC. Translated: CASSLELAGGTYEQYF.